A single sample is the source of the 25 T cell receptor beta chains below, sequenced in a study of human thymus T cells. It was from resections taken during corrective heart surgery that the thymus tissue came. TCRdb's copy holds only in-frame clones and misses some; the assay was immunoSEQ multiplex PCR. Found here are 100,000 to 150,000 clones, around 94% of them singletons; the top ten hold 0.024%. What was sequenced was thymus tissue. These receptors were collected from a boy under two years old with a congenital heart defect but otherwise immunologically healthy.

This chain connects TRBV5-4 to TRBJ2-5; weak D call: TRBD1 (7 bases). Germline V gene sequence: CDR1 SGHNT, CDR2 YYREEE (reference sequence). Trimming stripped 0 bases from V and 1 base from J, with 19 bases between. This CDR3 is built from 18 residues. In DNA, the CDR3 is TGTGCCAGCAGCTTGGGCCTGGATTTCAGGGGGGTCCAAGAGACCCAGTACTTC. This encodes CASSLGLDFRGVQETQYF.

This chain links TRBV4-3 with TRBJ2-3, with D hard to call. The CDR3 loop spans 15 amino acids. CDR1 is LGHNA, CDR2 YSLEER, per germline. V lost 0 bases to trimming and J lost 2 bases, with 9 bases between them. CDR3 DNA: TGCGCCAGCAGCCAAGATGAAGGCAACACAGATACGCAGTATTTT. Translation: CASSQDEGNTDTQYF.

The chain is built from TRBV4-3 and TRBJ2-2; 7 nucleotides line up with TRBD2. V shed 4 bases and J 2 bases; nucleotides not matched to a gene: 7. The CDR3 covers 16 residues. Germline V lookup: CDR1 LGHNA, CDR2 YSLEER. The CDR3 nucleotides are TGCGCCAGCAGCCCCCCAGCTAGCGGAAACACCGGGGAGCTGTTTTTT. It codes for CASSPPASGNTGELFF.

The CDR3 loop reads CASSQEKRSGNTIYF. The CDR3 DNA reads as TGCGCCAGCAGCCAAGAAAAGAGGAGTGGAAACACCATATATTTT. The gene calls are TRBV4-3 and TRBJ1-3; D is uncertain. Germline CDR1 reads LGHNA; CDR2 reads YSLEER. Trimming pared 0 bases from V and 3 bases from J, leaving 9 bases between. This CDR3 is built from 15 residues.

The chain employs TRBV5-1 and TRBJ2-2; D tentatively fits TRBD1 or TRBD2 (5 bases each). Per the germline V gene, CDR1 is SGHRS and CDR2 is YFSETQ. The CDR3 has 18 residues. V was pared by 1 base and J by 3 bases, with 19 bases between. CDR3 sequence reads: CASSLNQAGATYTGELFF. Here the CDR3 DNA reads TGCGCCAGCAGCTTGAACCAAGCCGGGGCCACTTACACCGGGGAGCTGTTTTTT.

This sequence joins TRBV4-1 and TRBJ2-3; 12 positions match TRBD2. V dropped 4 bases and J dropped 3; count of bases not matched to a gene: 2. The germline V gene has CDR1 MGHRA and CDR2 YSYEKL. The CDR3 has 15 amino acids. CDR3 sequence: CASSPTSGGTDTQYF. CDR3 nucleotide sequence: TGCGCCAGCAGCCCTACTAGCGGGGGGACAGATACGCAGTATTTT.

This sequence joins TRBV27 and TRBJ2-5; TRBD2 matches at 12 bases. This CDR3 comprises 17 residues. V shed 4 bases and J 6 bases; nucleotides not matched to a gene: 12. Germline CDR1 MNHEY, CDR2 SMNVEV (reference sequence). The CDR3 loop reads CASSSTGTSGPPQTQYF. CDR3 sequence (DNA): TGTGCCAGCAGTTCTACCGGGACTAGCGGGCCCCCCCAGACCCAGTACTTC.

V gene TRBV21-1 combines with J gene TRBJ2-3; TRBD1, as called in the table, went unchecked against the DNA. TRBV21-1 is flagged as a pseudogene. CDR3 length equals 15 residues. The CDR3 spells CASSYQGTHTDTQYF. DNA of the CDR3: TGTGCCAGCAGCTACCAGGGGACCCACACAGATACGCAGTATTTT.

The chain couples TRBV7-6 to TRBJ2-3; weak D call: TRBD2 (6 bases). Between the trimmed V and J ends, which lost 2 bases and 6 bases, there was a span of 15 bases. Per the germline V gene, CDR1 is SGHVS and CDR2 is FNYEAQ. The CDR3 runs to 15 residues. DNA for the CDR3: TGTGCCAGCAGCTTACGGAGGGGACCCGCGGATACGCAGTATTTT. This gives the protein CASSLRRGPADTQYF.

The CDR3 DNA sequence: TGTGCCACCAGCAGATACCGCGCGGAGCTGTTTTTT. Its protein is CATSRYRAELFF. V and J are TRBV15 and TRBJ2-2, with D hard to call. The CDR3 runs to 12 residues. Germline CDR1 is LNHNV and CDR2 is YYDKDF (reference sequence). V lost 2 bases to trimming and J lost 10 bases, with 8 bases between them.

The V and J genes are TRBV6-7 and TRBJ1-6; TRBD1 is a possible D gene (6 bases). TRBV6-7 is designated an ORF whose function remains uncertain. The CDR3 sequence is 15 residues long. The V and J ends lost 6 bases and 7 bases respectively, with 16 bases between them. The CDR3 DNA reads TGTGCCAGCAGCCCCCCGACAGGAACAAATTCACCCCTCCACTTT. Protein product: CASSPPTGTNSPLHF.

This clone was seen a few times. The CDR3 sequence: CASSLNGWTEAFF. Here the CDR3 DNA reads TGCGCCAGCAGCTTGAACGGGTGGACTGAAGCTTTCTTT. The chain has TRBV5-1 and TRBJ1-1; unclear D gene. Trimming removed 1 base from V and 5 bases from J, with 9 bases in between. The length of the CDR3 is 13 residues. The germline V gene has CDR1 SGHRS and CDR2 YFSETQ.

This chain connects TRBV15 to TRBJ1-2; D unclear. The CDR3 covers 13 residues. Germline values: CDR1 LNHNV, CDR2 YYDKDF (reference sequence). Trimming took 0 bases from V and 7 from J, leaving 9 bases between them. CDR3 bases: TGTGCCACCAGCAGAGAGTCGGGGTTTGGCTACACCTTC. As protein: CATSRESGFGYTF.

The chain combines TRBV4-3 with TRBJ2-1; D unresolved. The CDR3 has 12 amino acids. The germline V gene has CDR1 LGHNA and CDR2 YSLEER. V was pared by 0 bases and J by 6 bases, with 3 bases between. The CDR3 protein is CASSQDSNEQFF. The CDR3 DNA is TGCGCCAGCAGCCAAGATAGCAATGAGCAGTTCTTC.

The chain joins TRBV5-1 to TRBJ2-7, with a tentative D call TRBD1 (6 bases). The germline V gene has CDR1 SGHRS and CDR2 YFSETQ. The V end was cut by 0 bases, the J end by 6 bases, with 13 bases between. This CDR3 has 14 amino acids. CDR3 nucleotides: TGCGCCAGCAGCTTGGCCATCGGACAGTGCGAGCAGTACTTC. As protein: CASSLAIGQCEQYF.

This clone was seen just once. The chain uses TRBV7-2 and TRBJ2-5; weak D call: TRBD2 (6 bases). CDR3 length: 14 amino acids. The germline gives CDR1 SGHTA, CDR2 FQGNSA. Trimming pared 1 base from V and 2 bases from J, leaving 8 bases between. Here the CDR3 DNA reads TGTGCCAGCAGCTTAGGTAGCGGACAAGAGACCCAGTACTTC. This translates into CASSLGSGQETQYF.

In nucleotides, the CDR3 is TGTGCCAGCAGCTTAGCGGGAGGTCAGCCCCAGCATTTT. It codes for CASSLAGGQPQHF. The chain combines TRBV7-9 with TRBJ1-5; D gene unclear. Looked up from germline, CDR1 is SEHNR and CDR2 is FQNEAQ (reference sequence). The V end lost 0 bases, the J end lost 6 bases, and 6 bases lay between the germline ends. This CDR3 is 13 amino acids long.

The V gene is TRBV5-4, the J gene TRBJ2-6; D perhaps matches TRBD2 (8 bases). The CDR3 sequence is 19 residues long. The V end lost 3 bases, the J end lost 0 bases, and 19 bases lay between the germline ends. Germline loops: CDR1 SGHNT, CDR2 YYREEE (reference sequence). CDR3 coding DNA: TGTGCCAGCAGCTCAGGGGGGGGACTAGGGTCCTCTGGGGCCAACGTCCTGACTTTC. It encodes CASSSGGGLGSSGANVLTF.

This chain connects TRBV2 to TRBJ1-5; weak D call: TRBD1 (5 bases). The CDR3 is 14 residues long. V lost 4 bases, J lost 7 bases, and 14 bases lay in between. CDR1 is SNHLY and CDR2 is FYNNEI in the germline V gene. CDR3 DNA sequence: TGTGCCAGCAGTGTTGTGGGAGGGGAACAGCCCCAGCATTTT. Translation gives CASSVVGGEQPQHF.

The chain carries TRBV6-1 and TRBJ1-6; a possible D gene is TRBD1 (6 bases). This CDR3 has 16 amino acids. CDR1 MNHNS and CDR2 SASEGT come from the germline V gene. Between the trimmed V and J ends, which lost 4 bases and 5 bases, there was a span of 15 bases. The CDR3 DNA is TGTGCCAGCAGTGGAGGCTACAGGGTGAATAATTCACCCCTCCACTTT. Protein sequence: CASSGGYRVNNSPLHF.

The rearrangement uses TRBV28 and TRBJ2-3; D gene unclear. Germline loops: CDR1 MDHEN, CDR2 SYDVKM. The CDR3 runs to 14 residues. V was clipped by 4 bases and J by 1 base, with 9 bases between them. The CDR3 region is CASSCRAGTDTQYF. The CDR3 DNA reads as TGTGCCAGCAGTTGCCGTGCGGGCACAGATACGCAGTATTTT.

The V and J genes are TRBV27 and TRBJ2-7, with 7 nucleotides matching TRBD1. Trimming removed 8 bases from V and 3 bases from J; junction bases left unmatched: 13. Germline V gene lookup returns CDR1 MNHEY and CDR2 SMNVEV (reference sequence). The CDR3 spans 15 residues. Here the CDR3 reads CASRSTGMNVYEQYF. CDR3 nucleotide sequence: TGTGCCAGCCGGTCGACAGGGATGAATGTCTACGAGCAGTACTTC.

This chain links TRBV19 with TRBJ1-1, with D perhaps TRBD1 (5 bases). The germline gives CDR1 LNHDA, CDR2 SQIVND (reference sequence). This CDR3 region has 15 residues. Trimming shortened V by 7 bases and J by 1 base, and 16 bases separated the two germline ends. The CDR3 DNA is TGTGCCAGTACCTCCTGGCGGGGGGAGAACACTGAAGCTTTCTTT. Protein sequence: CASTSWRGENTEAFF.

The rearrangement uses TRBV25-1 and TRBJ1-3; 9 positions agree with TRBD1. The CDR3 runs 16 residues. The V and J ends lost 3 bases and 0 bases, in that order; junction bases with no gene match: 3. Germline V gene sequence: CDR1 MGHDK, CDR2 SYGVNS. CDR3 DNA: TGTGCCAGCAGTGAGGGACAGGGCCACTCTGGAAACACCATATATTTT. Its translation: CASSEGQGHSGNTIYF.

V is TRBV5-1 and J is TRBJ2-5, with D hard to call. This CDR3 has 13 residues. V was pared by 1 base and J by 1 base, with 5 bases between. Looked up from germline, CDR1 is SGHRS and CDR2 is YFSETQ. CDR3 sequence (DNA): TGCGCCAGCAGCTTGTGTAGCCAAGAGACCCAGTACTTC. This encodes CASSLCSQETQYF.